The 16 T cell receptor beta chains in this list originate from one sample, sequenced in a study of control samples from healthy donors and cancer patients (TCRdb year 2020). The library came from the immunoSEQ multiplex PCR assay. The table was pulled from immuneACCESS by TCRdb, which kept in-frame rearrangements only. Such tables lose some clones; where checked, under half of the loss comes from unresolved V genes, and the rest has no known cause. This sample has 55,000 to 65,000 clones in its table, and about 87% of those were observed once. The ten largest clonotypes hold more than 9.5% of the sample. The sample consisted of PBMCs. These TCRs come from a woman aged 55-69 years with lung cancer.

This clone has a handful of counts. The chain combines TRBV12-3 or TRBV12-4 with TRBJ1-2, with D unclear. V shed 4 bases and J shed 4 bases, with 10 bases lying between them. CDR3 length equals 13 residues. In nucleotides, the CDR3 is TGTGCCAGCAGTTCGTACGACGGCTATGGCTACACCTTC. Protein: CASSSYDGYGYTF.

This clone was recorded once. The chain couples TRBV12-3 or TRBV12-4 to TRBJ2-7; D possibly corresponds to TRBD2 (5 bases). This CDR3 has 13 amino acids. Trimming left V 6 bases short and J 1 base short, with 10 bases between. For the CDR3, the DNA is TGTGCCAGCAGACCAACTAGTTCCTACGAGCAGTACTTC. It is translated as CASRPTSSYEQYF.

J is TRBJ2-2 and V is TRBV4-2, with a weak D call TRBD1 (5 bases). V was clipped by 0 bases and J by 6 bases, with 8 bases between them. The CDR3 contains 14 residues. Germline CDR1 reads LGHNA; CDR2 reads YNFKEQ. The CDR3 DNA reads as TGTGCCAGCAGCCAAGATCGACAGCCCGGGGAGCTGTTTTTT. Its translation: CASSQDRQPGELFF.

The rearrangement links TRBV5-1 to TRBJ1-1; D remains ambiguous. Between the trimmed V and J ends, which lost 0 bases and 1 base, there was a span of 10 bases. CDR3 length: 15 residues. Per germline, CDR1 SGHRS and CDR2 YFSETQ. The CDR3 nucleotides read TGCGCCAGCAGCTTGGACAGCGCCAGGAACACTGAAGCTTTCTTT. Translated, it gives CASSLDSARNTEAFF.

In its sample, this clone was seen a few times. This rearrangement joins TRBV28 to TRBJ1-2; possible D gene TRBD1, 6 bases. Germline V lookup: CDR1 MDHEN, CDR2 SYDVKM. The V end lost 6 bases, the J end lost 8 bases, and 19 bases lay between the germline ends. The CDR3 runs to 14 residues. CDR3 bases: TGTGCCAGCAGAACCAGCGGGGGGGCTTACGGCTACACCTTC. Translated: CASRTSGGAYGYTF.

As to this clone: At one of its ends the junction is not consistent with the germline gene, which may arise from a read error. The CDR3 spells CASRLGGNTIYF. CDR3 DNA: TGTGCCAGCAGATTGGGGGGAAACACCATATATTTT. The chain recombines TRBV5-6 with TRBJ1-3; D is unresolved. The length of the CDR3 is 12 residues. Germline CDR1 SGHDT, CDR2 YYEEEE.

The chain recombines TRBV19 with TRBJ2-7, with D perhaps assigned TRBD1 or TRBD2 (5 bases each). V gave up 3 bases and J gave up 0 bases, with 9 bases separating them. CDR3 length equals 14 residues. Looked up from germline, CDR1 is LNHDA and CDR2 is SQIVND (reference sequence). The CDR3 bases are TGTGCCAGTAGTATGGATGGGGGCTCCTACGAGCAGTACTTC. Its protein product is CASSMDGGSYEQYF.

This clone was detected only a few times. The chain carries TRBV5-8 and TRBJ2-5; 9 bases map to TRBD1. Trimming cost V 6 bases and J 3 bases; bases outside gene matches: 6. Per germline, CDR1 SGHTS and CDR2 YDEGEE. The CDR3 loop spans 14 amino acids. The CDR3 loop reads CASNRQGGKETQYF. DNA of the CDR3: TGTGCCAGCAACCGACAGGGGGGGAAAGAGACCCAGTACTTC.

This rearrangement joins TRBV2 to TRBJ2-3; 13 nucleotides agree with TRBD2. The CDR3 is 16 residues long. The V gene end was trimmed by 5 bases and the J gene end by 3 bases; junction bases not matched to a gene: 5. From germline, CDR1 is SNHLY and CDR2 FYNNEI. The CDR3 region is CASSWTSGSRTDTQYF. Here the CDR3 DNA reads TGTGCCAGCAGTTGGACTAGCGGGAGTCGGACAGATACGCAGTATTTT.

The rearrangement links TRBV11-2 to TRBJ2-1; the match to TRBD1 covers 11 bases. V was pared by 3 bases and J by 8 bases, with 9 bases of the junction left unmatched. Germline CDR1 SGHAT, CDR2 FQNNGV. CDR3 length: 16 residues. The CDR3 region is CASSLAGQGVTHEQFF. CDR3 coding DNA: TGTGCCAGCAGCTTGGCGGGACAGGGGGTTACTCATGAGCAGTTCTTC.

The chain uses TRBV19 and TRBJ1-5; the D is unclear. CDR1 and CDR2 from the germline V gene are LNHDA and SQIVND (reference sequence). The V end lost 4 bases, the J end lost 6 bases, and 16 bases lay between the germline ends. The CDR3 loop spans 15 amino acids. CDR3 sequence reads: CASSSKAGWTQPQHF. The CDR3 nucleotides read TGTGCCAGTAGTAGTAAGGCAGGTTGGACTCAGCCCCAGCATTTT.

The gene calls are TRBV2 and TRBJ1-4; D is ambiguous. The CDR3 is 13 residues long. Per germline, CDR1 SNHLY and CDR2 FYNNEI. The V end was cut by 6 bases, the J end by 8 bases, with 13 bases between. Here the CDR3 reads CASRSPVGEKLFF. DNA of the CDR3: TGTGCCAGCAGGAGCCCAGTGGGAGAAAAACTGTTTTTT.

This clone is a singleton in its sample. V usage is TRBV15 and J usage is TRBJ2-3, with 7 positions matching TRBD1. Trimming removed 5 bases from V and 1 base from J; junction bases left unmatched: 9. Germline V gives CDR1 LNHNV, CDR2 YYDKDF (reference sequence). CDR3 length: 16 amino acids. CDR3 amino acids: CATSPSPGTGTDTQYF. The CDR3 region has the DNA TGTGCCACCAGCCCTTCGCCCGGGACAGGCACAGATACGCAGTATTTT.

CDR3 bases: TGTGCCAGCAGCCAAGGATGGGCCCTAACTGGAAACACCATATATTTT. This codes for CASSQGWALTGNTIYF. The gene calls are TRBV3-1 (or the pseudogene TRBV3-2) and TRBJ1-3; no clear D. This CDR3 contains 16 residues. Per germline, CDR1 LGHDT and CDR2 YNNKEL (reference sequence). Trimming took 1 base from V and 2 from J, leaving 12 bases between them.

The rearrangement joins TRBV6-5 to TRBJ1-5, with D tentatively TRBD1 (6 bases). The CDR3 extends over 13 amino acids. Trimming cost V 10 bases and J 3 bases, with 13 bases left between them. Per the germline V gene, CDR1 is MNHEY and CDR2 is SVGAGI. This CDR3 reads CATEQGVNQPQHF. CDR3 DNA sequence: TGTGCCACGGAACAGGGCGTCAATCAGCCCCAGCATTTT.

The chain joins TRBV12-3 or TRBV12-4 to TRBJ1-2, with D unclear. The CDR3 covers 12 residues. Trimming pared 5 bases from V and 4 bases from J, leaving 8 bases between. CDR3 protein: CASSTIVYGYTF. The CDR3 DNA is TGTGCCAGCAGTACCATAGTCTATGGCTACACCTTC.